Each of the 11 T cell receptor beta chains below was sequenced from the same sample in a study of blood T cell repertoires in COVID-19. Sequencing used immunoSEQ multiplex PCR; TCRdb keeps in-frame clones, though not all of them. Seen here are 55,000 to 75,000 clones, over 70% observed once, and the top ten hold 15% to 20%. Sequencing used peripheral blood. These TCRs come from a man aged 70 or older who had recovered from COVID-19.

This rearrangement joins TRBV21-1 to TRBJ1-2; the table calls TRBD1, which could not be checked here. TRBV21-1 is annotated as a pseudogene. This CDR3 comprises 15 residues. CDR3 sequence (DNA): TGTGCCGGACCGACAGGGGGCTGTTTAATTTTAGGCTACACCTTC. Translation: CAGPTGGCLILGYTF.

V gene TRBV5-1 combines with J gene TRBJ2-7; D uncertain. The CDR3 runs 14 residues. Germline CDR1 SGHRS, CDR2 YFSETQ. Between the trimmed V and J ends, which lost 4 bases and 0 bases, there was a span of 11 bases. CDR3: CASSPYPSSYEQYF. CDR3 coding DNA: TGCGCCAGCAGCCCTTATCCTAGCTCCTACGAGCAGTACTTC.

The chain joins TRBV19 to TRBJ1-6, with 8 bases that match TRBD1. Germline values: CDR1 LNHDA, CDR2 SQIVND (reference sequence). J lost 10 bases, V lost 5 bases, and 7 bases had no gene match. The CDR3 has 14 residues. CDR3 nucleotides: TGTGCCAGTAGTTTGGGACAGGAGGGATCACCCCTCCACTTT. Translating gives CASSLGQEGSPLHF.

CDR3 nucleotides: TGTGCCAGCAGCAGAAGGGGAAATCCCTCTGGAAACACCATATATTTT. Protein sequence: CASSRRGNPSGNTIYF. The chain uses TRBV5-6 and TRBJ1-3; D perhaps matches TRBD1 (5 bases). CDR3 size: 16 residues. Germline CDR1 reads SGHDT; CDR2 reads YYEEEE. V lost 4 bases and J 0 bases, leaving 14 bases between the germline ends. Filled out from reference TRBV5-6 and TRBJ1-3, the complete variable domain reads DAGVTQSPTHLIKTRGQQVTLRCSPKSGHDTVSWYQQALGQGPQFIFQYYEEEERQRGNFPDRFSGHQFPNYSSELNVNALLLGDSALYLCASSRRGNPSGNTIYFGEGSWLTVV.

This chain joins TRBV7-2 and TRBJ2-7, with 8 bases fitting TRBD2. This CDR3 contains 16 residues. Germline V gene sequence: CDR1 SGHTA, CDR2 FQGNSA. The V segment lost 3 bases and the J segment 2 bases; nucleotides outside the gene matches: 9. Here the CDR3 reads CASSFGGGAGAYEQYF. CDR3 DNA: TGTGCCAGCAGCTTCGGGGGCGGAGCGGGAGCCTACGAGCAGTACTTC. Together with reference TRBV7-2 and TRBJ2-7, the CDR3 gives the full variable domain: GAGVSQSPSNKVTEKGKDVELRCDPISGHTALYWYRQSLGQGLEFLIYFQGNSAPDKSGLPSDRFSAERTGGSVSTLTIQRTQQEDSAVYLCASSFGGGAGAYEQYFGPGTRLTVT.

This clone has a single count. The DNA for the CDR3 is TGTGCCAGTAGTATTAGCGTGGAGTGGAATGGCTACACCTTC. Protein: CASSISVEWNGYTF. The gene calls are TRBV19 and TRBJ1-2; no firm D call. The CDR3 covers 14 residues. From germline, CDR1 is LNHDA and CDR2 SQIVND (reference sequence). Trimming took off 3 bases at V and 6 bases at J, with 14 bases between the two ends. The variable domain in full, with the rest retrieved from reference TRBV19 and TRBJ1-2, is DGGITQSPKYLFRKEGQNVTLSCEQNLNHDAMYWYRQDPGQGLRLIYYSQIVNDFQKGDIAEGYSVSREKKESFPLTVTSAQKNPTAFYLCASSISVEWNGYTFGSGTRLTVV.

This clone was counted a few times. The J gene is TRBJ2-2, the V gene TRBV7-9; TRBD1 might be the D (5 bases). The CDR3 loop spans 15 amino acids. Per the germline V gene, CDR1 is SEHNR and CDR2 is FQNEAQ (reference sequence). The germline V and J ends were trimmed by 5 bases and 1 base, with 11 bases remaining between them. This CDR3 reads CASSPGMGNTGELFF. DNA for the CDR3: TGTGCCAGCAGCCCAGGGATGGGGAACACCGGGGAGCTGTTTTTT.

The chain couples TRBV7-2 to TRBJ2-5, with 16 nucleotides matching TRBD2. In germline, CDR1 is SGHTA, CDR2 FQGNSA. The V gene end was trimmed by 5 bases and the J gene end by 5 bases; junction bases not matched to a gene: 11. The CDR3 covers 18 residues. The CDR3 coding sequence is TGTGCCAGCAGCCCCGGGACTAGCGGGAGGGCCATAGGGGAGACCCAGTACTTC. Encoded protein: CASSPGTSGRAIGETQYF.

This rearrangement joins TRBV6-2 or TRBV6-3 to TRBJ2-3; TRBD2 matches 8 bases. In germline, CDR1 is MNHEY, CDR2 SVGEGT. The ends lost 0 bases at V and 2 bases at J; junction bases unmatched: 4. This CDR3 region has 16 residues. CDR3 coding DNA: TGTGCCAGCAGTTACTCGAGCGGGGGCTACACAGATACGCAGTATTTT. This translates into CASSYSSGGYTDTQYF.

V gene TRBV27 combines with J gene TRBJ1-2; 8 bases are shared with TRBD1. After removal of 3 bases from V and 5 bases from J, the junction contained 14 bases not matched to a gene. Germline-derived CDR1 and CDR2 are MNHEY and SMNVEV (reference sequence). The CDR3 runs 17 residues. The CDR3 sequence: CASSFFRGQDATYGYTF. CDR3 coding DNA: TGTGCCAGCAGTTTTTTTCGGGGACAGGACGCTACATATGGCTACACCTTC.

The J gene is TRBJ1-2, the V gene TRBV14, with 8 nucleotides matching TRBD1. Germline V gives CDR1 SGHDN, CDR2 FVKESK. The trim removed 0 bases at V and 8 bases at J, leaving 5 bases unmatched. The CDR3 is 14 residues long. CDR3: CASSQDRTGYGYTF. For the CDR3, the DNA is TGTGCCAGCAGCCAAGATCGGACAGGGTACGGCTACACCTTC.